Presented here are 12 T cell receptor beta chains from one specimen sequenced in a study of CD4 T cells in relation to SARS-CoV-2 and coronaviruses. Repertoires were generated with immunoSEQ multiplex PCR, while TCRdb's copy carries only in-frame clones and drops some. The top ten hold around 12% of the sample, which has over 10,000 clones, approximately 80% seen once. CD4+ T cells from unexposed donors were obtained before the COVID-19 pandemic (2011-2018). Isolation of CD4+ T cells took place after around eleven days in culture. The antigens these receptors bind are not known. Sequenced sample: CD4+ T cells from PBMCs, cultured in vitro. These receptors originate from a human donor in good health.

The V and J genes are TRBV7-3 and TRBJ1-2, with TRBD1 identical over 11 bases. There are 13 residues in the CDR3. CDR1 SGHTA and CDR2 FQGTGA come from the germline V gene. With V trimmed by 6 bases and J by 9 bases, 6 bases remained unmatched. The CDR3 bases are TGTGCCAGCAGTCTGGGACAGGGGGGTAGCTACACCTTC. Amino acids: CASSLGQGGSYTF.

This clone was recorded once. J is TRBJ2-5 and V is TRBV4-1; TRBD1 matches at 7 bases. The V gene's germline CDR1 is MGHRA and CDR2 YSYEKL. Trimming cost V 1 base and J 9 bases; bases outside gene matches: 14. The CDR3 covers 16 residues. The CDR3 loop is CASSQGLRDSGGAQYF. The DNA of the CDR3 is TGCGCCAGCAGCCAAGGCTTACGGGACAGTGGTGGGGCCCAGTACTTC.

V usage is TRBV19 and J usage is TRBJ1-3; no clear D gene. Germline V gene lookup returns CDR1 LNHDA and CDR2 SQIVND (reference sequence). V lost 2 bases and J lost 3, with 8 bases in between. The CDR3 totals 14 residues. CDR3 nucleotides: TGTGCCAGTAGTATACGAGGGTTTGGAAACACCATATATTTT. It is translated as CASSIRGFGNTIYF.

The V call is TRBV7-8, the J call TRBJ1-5; tentative D call: TRBD1 (5 bases). V shed 5 bases and J shed 9 bases, with 11 bases lying between them. Germline V gene sequence: CDR1 SGHVS, CDR2 FQNEAQ. The CDR3 length is 12 residues. The CDR3 nucleotides read TGTGCCAGCAGCCACCTAAGGGGGCCCCAGCATTTT. Its translation is CASSHLRGPQHF.

The CDR3 sequence is CASSLNGGLETGELFF. The CDR3 nucleotides read TGTGCCAGCAGCTTGAATGGGGGGCTTGAGACCGGGGAGCTGTTTTTT. The chain recombines TRBV7-2 with TRBJ2-2, with D perhaps being TRBD1 or TRBD2 (6 bases each). The germline V and J ends were trimmed by 3 bases and 5 bases, with 16 bases remaining between them. Germline CDR1 reads SGHTA; CDR2 reads FQGNSA. The CDR3 runs to 16 residues.

The sample holds a few counts of this clone. The V call is TRBV5-1, the J call TRBJ2-7; 8 positions match TRBD2. The CDR3 has 13 residues. Germline V gene data show CDR1 as SGHRS and CDR2 as YFSETQ. The junction had 4 bases not matched to a gene; V was cut back by 2 bases and J by 6 bases. DNA of the CDR3: TGCGCCAGCAGCTTAGCGGGAGCGGTCGAGCAGTACTTC. It encodes CASSLAGAVEQYF.

This clone was observed a handful of times. This chain links TRBV7-2 with TRBJ2-5, with 7 positions matching TRBD1. J lost 2 bases, V lost 4 bases, and 7 bases had no gene match. Germline V gives CDR1 SGHTA, CDR2 FQGNSA. This CDR3 spans 15 amino acids. The CDR3 DNA sequence: TGTGCCAGCAGCTCTAGTCCGGGACAGCAAGAGACCCAGTACTTC. It codes for CASSSSPGQQETQYF. Supplemented by reference TRBV7-2 and TRBJ2-5, the full variable domain reads GAGVSQSPSNKVTEKGKDVELRCDPISGHTALYWYRQSLGQGLEFLIYFQGNSAPDKSGLPSDRFSAERTGGSVSTLTIQRTQQEDSAVYLCASSSSPGQQETQYFGPGTRLLVL.

The J gene is TRBJ2-3, the V gene TRBV10-3; possible D gene TRBD2, 6 bases. Trimming stripped 0 bases from V and 4 bases from J, with 23 bases between. CDR1 and CDR2 from the germline V gene are ENHRY and SYGVKD. This CDR3 region has 19 residues. In DNA, the CDR3 is TGTGCCATCAGTGAGTCTGTCCCCGGGAGTATGTCTAGCGCAGATACGCAGTATTTT. Amino acid sequence: CAISESVPGSMSSADTQYF.

This clone was picked up a small number of times. The rearrangement joins TRBV6-2 or TRBV6-3 to TRBJ2-1; the match to TRBD2 covers 7 bases. CDR1 is MNHEY, CDR2 SVGEGT, per germline. This CDR3 contains 16 residues. J lost 0 bases, V lost 6 bases, and 8 bases had no gene match. In DNA form, the CDR3 reads TGTGCCAGCAGCCCTGGGCGGGGGAGCTCCTACAATGAGCAGTTCTTC. Protein: CASSPGRGSSYNEQFF.

This chain links TRBV29-1 with TRBJ2-3; possibly TRBD1 for D (5 bases). Germline V gene data show CDR1 as SQVTM and CDR2 as ANQGSEA. Trimming took off 8 bases at V and 6 bases at J, with 15 bases between the two ends. The CDR3 has 12 amino acids. The chain's CDR3 is CSSKAGSDTQYF. The DNA for the CDR3 is TGCAGCTCGAAGGCAGGGTCCGATACGCAGTATTTT.

The chain is built from TRBV19 and TRBJ2-2; TRBD1 aligns across 9 bases. CDR1 is LNHDA, CDR2 SQIVND, per germline (reference sequence). The CDR3 has 15 residues. The V gene end was trimmed by 3 bases and the J gene end by 4 bases; junction bases not matched to a gene: 3. The CDR3 coding sequence is TGTGCCAGTAGTATTAGGGACAGGGCCACCGGGGAGCTGTTTTTT. This encodes CASSIRDRATGELFF.

The rearrangement joins TRBV7-3 to TRBJ2-1; a weak D match, TRBD1 (7 bases). Trimming took off 2 bases at V and 1 base at J, with 9 bases between the two ends. Germline V gene data show CDR1 as SGHTA and CDR2 as FQGTGA. The CDR3 has 15 residues. The CDR3 region is CASSLAGQSYNEQFF. The CDR3 DNA reads TGTGCCAGCAGCTTAGCGGGACAGTCCTACAATGAGCAGTTCTTC.